One and the same sample provided the 19 T cell receptor beta chains below, sequenced in a study of blood T cell repertoires in COVID-19 (dated by TCRdb to 2018 to 2020). The library was made by the immunoSEQ multiplex PCR assay. The source is immuneACCESS, and TCRdb retained only in-frame sequences with V and J called. Part of the clones is not carried over; for the studies checked, unresolved V genes explain less than half of this, and the remainder is unexplained. In this sample the table shows roughly 86,000 clones, roughly 80% of which occur a single time. The top ten clones comprise around 6.9% of the sample. Sequencing used peripheral blood. The receptor source for this set is a man aged 55 to 70 with acute or convalescent COVID-19.

CDR3 nucleotide sequence: TGTGCCAGCAGCACGGACAGGGGGCTCTCCGGTGGCTACACCTTC. This translates into CASSTDRGLSGGYTF. The chain couples TRBV11-1 to TRBJ1-2, with 11 bases matching TRBD1. Trimming at V came to 5 bases and at J to 7 bases, leaving 9 bases not matched to a gene. This CDR3 comprises 15 residues. Germline-derived CDR1 and CDR2 are SGHAT and FQDESV (reference sequence).

The V gene is TRBV14, the J gene TRBJ1-2; maybe TRBD1 (5 bases). With 9 bases removed from V and 0 bases from J, the gap between germline ends came to 11 bases. The CDR3 sequence is 13 residues long. The germline CDR1 and CDR2 sequences are SGHDN and FVKESK. The chain's CDR3 is CASRGTANYGYTF. The CDR3 DNA reads TGTGCCAGTCGCGGGACGGCTAACTATGGCTACACCTTC.

This chain joins TRBV9 and TRBJ2-2; D perhaps matches TRBD1 (5 bases). Trimming pared 2 bases from V and 1 base from J, leaving 21 bases between. The CDR3 is 19 amino acids. Germline V gene data show CDR1 as SGDLS and CDR2 as YYNGEE. The CDR3 loop reads CASSVGIGRVVRNTGELFF. The CDR3 DNA sequence: TGTGCCAGCAGCGTTGGGATAGGCAGGGTAGTCAGGAACACCGGGGAGCTGTTTTTT.

The rearrangement uses TRBV2 and TRBJ2-7; TRBD1 matches 10 bases. This CDR3 is built from 14 residues. Per the germline V gene, CDR1 is SNHLY and CDR2 is FYNNEI. The V gene end was trimmed by 7 bases and the J gene end by 3 bases; junction bases not matched to a gene: 6. The CDR3 DNA reads TGTGCCAGCAAAGCCGGGACAGGGGACTACGAGCAGTACTTC. As protein: CASKAGTGDYEQYF. The full variable domain, in which reference TRBV2 and TRBJ2-7 provide the parts outside the CDR3, is EPEVTQTPSHQVTQMGQEVILRCVPISNHLYFYWYRQILGQKVEFLVSFYNNEISEKSEIFDDQFSVERPDGSNFTLKIRSTKLEDSAMYFCASKAGTGDYEQYFGPGTRLTVT.

The gene calls are TRBV6-5 and TRBJ1-2, with TRBD1 as a possible D gene (5 bases). The length of the CDR3 is 15 residues. The V gene lost 0 bases and the J gene lost 6 bases, with 14 bases spanning the gap. Germline V gives CDR1 MNHEY, CDR2 SVGAGI. DNA for the CDR3: TGTGCCAGCAGTTACTCGTTTTCAGGGATCGATGGCTACACCTTC. This encodes CASSYSFSGIDGYTF.

The J gene is TRBJ1-4, the V gene TRBV30; 10 positions match TRBD1. CDR3 length equals 15 residues. Germline assignment: CDR1 GTSNPN and CDR2 SVGIG (reference sequence). J gave up 8 bases and V 0 bases, and 6 bases lay outside the gene matches. The CDR3 is CAWSVLGQGGEKLFF. In DNA form, the CDR3 reads TGTGCCTGGAGTGTACTCGGACAGGGGGGGGAAAAACTGTTTTTT.

The chain joins TRBV7-8 to TRBJ1-1; 8 positions agree with TRBD1. This CDR3 is 19 amino acids long. Unmatched junction bases numbered 19, after V lost 1 base and J lost 6 bases. The germline V gene has CDR1 SGHVS and CDR2 FQNEAQ. The CDR3 is CASSLGVPGGAKGVSEAFF. DNA of the CDR3: TGTGCCAGCAGCTTAGGGGTCCCAGGGGGCGCTAAAGGGGTCTCTGAAGCTTTCTTT.

On this clone itself: Distinct nucleotide sequences in the sample also encode this CDR3. This chain uses TRBV3-1 (or the pseudogene TRBV3-2) with TRBJ2-7, with D uncertain. Germline-derived CDR1 and CDR2 are LGHDT and YNNKEL (reference sequence). This CDR3 is 12 amino acids long. V lost 1 base, J lost 3 bases, and 4 bases lay in between. CDR3 protein: CASSQVVYEQYF. CDR3 sequence (DNA): TGTGCCAGCAGCCAAGTCGTCTACGAGCAGTACTTC.

The genes are TRBV30 and TRBJ1-2; D might be TRBD1 (6 bases). V dropped 7 bases and J dropped 3 bases, with 15 bases sitting between them. The CDR3 totals 13 residues. Germline V lookup: CDR1 GTSNPN, CDR2 SVGIG (reference sequence). CDR3 in amino acids: CAFTTGTHYGYTF. In DNA form, the CDR3 reads TGTGCCTTTACAACCGGGACACACTATGGCTACACCTTC.

The gene calls are TRBV5-8 and TRBJ1-2; 7 bases map to TRBD1. J was trimmed by 0 bases and V by 4 bases; bases with no gene match: 6. Germline assignment: CDR1 SGHTS and CDR2 YDEGEE. This CDR3 contains 15 residues. The CDR3 sequence is CASSKRQGANYGYTF. In nucleotides, the CDR3 is TGTGCCAGCAGCAAAAGACAGGGAGCTAACTATGGCTACACCTTC.

The chain links TRBV11-2 to TRBJ1-2; 8 bases are shared with TRBD1. From germline, CDR1 is SGHAT and CDR2 FQNNGV. The CDR3 consists of 13 residues. V lost 5 bases and J lost 8; bases outside the gene matches: 7. The DNA of the CDR3 is TGTGCCAGCAGCCTTAGGGGGACAGGAGGCTACACCTTC. It specifies CASSLRGTGGYTF.

The chain links TRBV24-1 to TRBJ1-1, with D possibly being TRBD1 (5 bases). The CDR3 totals 13 residues. The germline V and J ends were trimmed by 4 bases and 5 bases, with 10 bases remaining between them. CDR1 is KGHDR, CDR2 SFDVKD, per germline. CDR3: CATSDSGLTEAFF. The CDR3, as DNA: TGTGCCACCAGTGACTCAGGGTTGACTGAAGCTTTCTTT.

This clone was counted a single time. The chain uses TRBV3-1 (or the pseudogene TRBV3-2) and TRBJ1-3; no definite D call. With 4 bases removed from V and 4 bases from J, the gap between germline ends came to 11 bases. CDR1 and CDR2 (germline): LGHDT, YNNKEL (reference sequence). The CDR3 extends over 14 amino acids. The DNA for the CDR3 is TGTGCCAGCAGCCGCGGGGTAGACGGAAACACCATATATTTT. Protein: CASSRGVDGNTIYF.

In its sample, this clone was seen a few times. This chain links TRBV2 with TRBJ1-5; possible D gene TRBD1, 6 bases. The ends were cut back, 5 bases at V and 2 bases at J, with 19 bases in the middle. CDR3 length equals 17 residues. CDR1 is SNHLY, CDR2 FYNNEI, per germline. The CDR3 DNA reads as TGTGCCAGCAGTTGGTTCGGGACATCAGGTGGCAATCAGCCCCAGCATTTT. Protein sequence: CASSWFGTSGGNQPQHF.

V usage is TRBV6-5 and J usage is TRBJ1-2, with 8 bases identical to TRBD1. V lost 6 bases to trimming and J lost 6 bases; unmatched junction nucleotides: 3. The germline V gene encodes CDR1 MNHEY and CDR2 SVGAGI. This CDR3 has 12 amino acids. The CDR3 sequence is CASRQGEDGYTF. Written as DNA, the CDR3 is TGTGCCAGCAGACAGGGGGAAGATGGCTACACCTTC.

The rearrangement links TRBV20-1 to TRBJ1-2; 9 bases are shared with TRBD1. This CDR3 contains 11 residues. V shed 1 base, J shed 11 bases, and the junction held 2 bases outside the gene matches. Looked up from germline, CDR1 is DFQATT and CDR2 is SNEGSKA (reference sequence). The CDR3 DNA reads TGCAGTGCTAGAGGGGGACAGGGATACACCTTC. Its protein is CSARGGQGYTF.

V gene TRBV6-2 or TRBV6-3 combines with J gene TRBJ2-3; possible D gene TRBD2, 5 bases. This CDR3 spans 16 amino acids. CDR1 and CDR2 (germline): MNHEY, SVGEGT. V was clipped by 0 bases and J by 3 bases, with 13 bases between them. CDR3 amino acids: CASSYSRQTTTDTQYF. The CDR3 bases are TGTGCCAGCAGTTACTCGCGCCAGACTACTACAGATACGCAGTATTTT.

The chain joins TRBV3-1 (or the pseudogene TRBV3-2) to TRBJ1-4, with D perhaps matching TRBD1 (5 bases). CDR3 length: 14 amino acids. Deletions cut 4 bases from V and 5 bases from J, with 11 bases between. The V gene's germline CDR1 is LGHDT and CDR2 YNNKEL (reference sequence). The CDR3 sequence is CASSPQGLNEKLFF. DNA of the CDR3: TGTGCCAGCAGCCCCCAGGGACTGAATGAAAAACTGTTTTTT.

This sequence joins TRBV30 and TRBJ2-7; TRBD1 agrees at 10 bases. CDR1 GTSNPN and CDR2 SVGIG come from the germline V gene (reference sequence). CDR3 length: 13 residues. The junction had 3 bases not matched to a gene; V was cut back by 5 bases and J by 2 bases. The CDR3 sequence is CAWGTGDTYEQYF. DNA for the CDR3: TGTGCCTGGGGGACAGGGGATACCTACGAGCAGTACTTC.